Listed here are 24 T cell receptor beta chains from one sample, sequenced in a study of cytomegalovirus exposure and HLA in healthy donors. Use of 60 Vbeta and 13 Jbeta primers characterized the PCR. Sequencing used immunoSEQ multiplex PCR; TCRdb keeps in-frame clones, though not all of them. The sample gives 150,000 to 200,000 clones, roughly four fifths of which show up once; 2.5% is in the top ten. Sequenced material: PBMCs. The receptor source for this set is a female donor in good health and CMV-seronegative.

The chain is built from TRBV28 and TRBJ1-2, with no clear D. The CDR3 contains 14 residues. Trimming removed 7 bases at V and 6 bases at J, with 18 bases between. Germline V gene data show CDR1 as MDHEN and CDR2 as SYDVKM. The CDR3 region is CASTLSVSRDGYTF. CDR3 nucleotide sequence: TGTGCCAGCACCTTGAGCGTGTCCCGCGATGGCTACACCTTC.

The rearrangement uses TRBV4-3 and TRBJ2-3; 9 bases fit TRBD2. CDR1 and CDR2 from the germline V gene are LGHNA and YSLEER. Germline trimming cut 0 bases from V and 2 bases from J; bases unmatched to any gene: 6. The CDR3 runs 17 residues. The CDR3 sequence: CASSQDRGGGDTDTQYF. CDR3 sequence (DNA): TGCGCCAGCAGCCAAGATAGGGGCGGGGGGGACACAGATACGCAGTATTTT.

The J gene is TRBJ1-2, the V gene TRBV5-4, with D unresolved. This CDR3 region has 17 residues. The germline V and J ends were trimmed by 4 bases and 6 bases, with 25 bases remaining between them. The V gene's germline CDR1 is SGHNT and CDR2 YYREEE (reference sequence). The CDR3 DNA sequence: TGTGCCAGCAGCGCGCGACCAAGCGGGGTTTCATGGAATGGCTACACCTTC. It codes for CASSARPSGVSWNGYTF. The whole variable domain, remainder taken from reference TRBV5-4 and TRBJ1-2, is ETGVTQSPTHLIKTRGQQVTLRCSSQSGHNTVSWYQQALGQGPQFIFQYYREEENGRGNFPPRFSGLQFPNYSSELNVNALELDDSALYLCASSARPSGVSWNGYTFGSGTRLTVV.

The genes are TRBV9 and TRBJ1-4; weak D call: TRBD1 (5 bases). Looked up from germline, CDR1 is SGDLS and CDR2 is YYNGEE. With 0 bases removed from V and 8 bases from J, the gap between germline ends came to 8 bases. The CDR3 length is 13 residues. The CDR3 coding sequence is TGTGCCAGCAGCGTAGGAACAGGAGAAAAACTGTTTTTT. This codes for CASSVGTGEKLFF.

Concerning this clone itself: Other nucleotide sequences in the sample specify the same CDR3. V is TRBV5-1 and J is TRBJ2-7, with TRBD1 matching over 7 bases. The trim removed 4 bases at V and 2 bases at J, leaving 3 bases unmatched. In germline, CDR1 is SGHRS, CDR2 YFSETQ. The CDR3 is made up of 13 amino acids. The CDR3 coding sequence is TGCGCCAGCAGCCCCGGGACAGCCTACGAGCAGTACTTC. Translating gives CASSPGTAYEQYF.

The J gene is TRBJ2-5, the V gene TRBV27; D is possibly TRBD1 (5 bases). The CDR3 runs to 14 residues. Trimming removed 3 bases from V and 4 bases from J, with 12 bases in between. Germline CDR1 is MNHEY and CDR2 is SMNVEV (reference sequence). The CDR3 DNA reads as TGTGCCAGCAGTTTCTTGGGGCAGGGAGAGACCCAGTACTTC. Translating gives CASSFLGQGETQYF.

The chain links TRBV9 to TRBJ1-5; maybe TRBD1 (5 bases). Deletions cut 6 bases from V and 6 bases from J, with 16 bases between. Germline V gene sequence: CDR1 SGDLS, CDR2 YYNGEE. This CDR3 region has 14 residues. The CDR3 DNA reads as TGTGCCAGCACTACAGGAGCCGATAGTCAGCCCCAGCATTTT. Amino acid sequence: CASTTGADSQPQHF.

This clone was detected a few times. The CDR3: CASSYLSVPTNEQFF. The CDR3 DNA reads TGTGCCAGCAGTTACCTTAGCGTACCTACCAATGAGCAGTTCTTC. The rearrangement joins TRBV6-5 to TRBJ2-1; a weak D match, TRBD2 (5 bases). This CDR3 region has 15 residues. The germline V and J ends were trimmed by 2 bases and 6 bases, with 14 bases remaining between them. Per the germline V gene, CDR1 is MNHEY and CDR2 is SVGAGI.

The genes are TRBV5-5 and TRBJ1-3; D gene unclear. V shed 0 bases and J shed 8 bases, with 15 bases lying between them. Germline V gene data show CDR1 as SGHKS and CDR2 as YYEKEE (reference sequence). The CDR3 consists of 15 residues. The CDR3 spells CASSLGPVEVYTIYF. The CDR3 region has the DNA TGTGCCAGCAGCTTGGGCCCAGTGGAGGTTTACACCATATATTTT.

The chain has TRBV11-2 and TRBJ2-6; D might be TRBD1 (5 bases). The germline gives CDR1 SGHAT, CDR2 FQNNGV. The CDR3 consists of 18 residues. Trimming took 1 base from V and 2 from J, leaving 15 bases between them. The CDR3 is CASSLARTSLTGANVLTF. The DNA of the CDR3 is TGTGCCAGCAGCTTAGCGAGGACATCTCTTACTGGGGCCAACGTCCTGACTTTC.

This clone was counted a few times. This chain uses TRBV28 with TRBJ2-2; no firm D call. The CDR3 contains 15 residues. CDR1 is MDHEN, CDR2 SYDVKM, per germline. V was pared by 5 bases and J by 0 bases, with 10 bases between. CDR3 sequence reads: CASSKRRPNTGELFF. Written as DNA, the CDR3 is TGTGCCAGCAGTAAGCGACGGCCGAACACCGGGGAGCTGTTTTTT.

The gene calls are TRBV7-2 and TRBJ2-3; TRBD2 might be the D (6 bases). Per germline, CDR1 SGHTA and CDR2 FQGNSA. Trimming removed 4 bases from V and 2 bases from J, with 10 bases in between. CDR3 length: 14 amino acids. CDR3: CASSWRENTDTQYF. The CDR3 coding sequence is TGTGCCAGCAGCTGGAGGGAGAACACAGATACGCAGTATTTT.

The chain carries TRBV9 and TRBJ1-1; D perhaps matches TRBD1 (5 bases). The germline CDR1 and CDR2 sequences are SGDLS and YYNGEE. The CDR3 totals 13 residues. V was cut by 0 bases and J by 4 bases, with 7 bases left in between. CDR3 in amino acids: CASSVAGSTEAFF. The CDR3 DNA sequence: TGTGCCAGCAGCGTAGCAGGGTCCACTGAAGCTTTCTTT.

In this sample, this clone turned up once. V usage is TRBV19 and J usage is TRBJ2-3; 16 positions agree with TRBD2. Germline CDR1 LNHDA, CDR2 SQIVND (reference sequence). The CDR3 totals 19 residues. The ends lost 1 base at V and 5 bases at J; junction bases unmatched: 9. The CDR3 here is CASSIGPGTSGRARDTQYF. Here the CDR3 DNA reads TGTGCCAGTAGTATAGGGCCCGGGACTAGCGGGAGGGCCAGAGATACGCAGTATTTT.

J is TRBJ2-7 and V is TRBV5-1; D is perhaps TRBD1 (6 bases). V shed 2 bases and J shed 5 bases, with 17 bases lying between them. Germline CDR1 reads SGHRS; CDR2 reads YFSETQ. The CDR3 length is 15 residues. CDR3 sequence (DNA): TGCGCCAGCAGCTTTGGTGGCAGGGCAGGGGACGAGCAGTACTTC. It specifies CASSFGGRAGDEQYF.

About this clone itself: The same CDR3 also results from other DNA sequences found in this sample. This CDR3 is CASSYDGTVKTQYF. CDR3 coding DNA: TGTGCCAGCAGTTACGATGGAACAGTAAAGACCCAGTACTTC. The V and J genes are TRBV6-5 and TRBJ2-5; no firm D call. V was cut by 2 bases and J by 6 bases, with 13 bases left in between. The CDR3 has 14 residues. CDR1 and CDR2 (germline): MNHEY, SVGAGI.

The CDR3 sequence is CASVGGRTQYF. Here the CDR3 DNA reads TGTGCCAGCGTAGGGGGACGTACGCAGTATTTT. The V and J genes are TRBV27 and TRBJ2-3; tentative D call: TRBD1 (6 bases). Looked up from germline, CDR1 is MNHEY and CDR2 is SMNVEV (reference sequence). Trimming left V 8 bases short and J 8 bases short, with 11 bases between. The CDR3 runs to 11 residues.

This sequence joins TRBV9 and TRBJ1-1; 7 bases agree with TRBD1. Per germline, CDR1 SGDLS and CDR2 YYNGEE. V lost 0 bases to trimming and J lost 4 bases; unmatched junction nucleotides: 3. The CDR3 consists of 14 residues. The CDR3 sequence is CASSVGQGLTEAFF. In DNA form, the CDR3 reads TGTGCCAGCAGCGTAGGACAGGGTCTCACTGAAGCTTTCTTT.

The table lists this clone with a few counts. CDR3 coding DNA: TGTGCCAGCGTGGGAGTAAACGGTGGAGAGACCCAGTACTTC. Translating gives CASVGVNGGETQYF. This chain uses TRBV2 with TRBJ2-5; tentatively, D is TRBD2 (5 bases). Germline V gene data show CDR1 as SNHLY and CDR2 as FYNNEI. This CDR3 comprises 14 residues. V lost 8 bases and J lost 4, with 17 bases in between.

The chain's CDR3 is CASIWGLGETGELFF. The CDR3 DNA is TGTGCCAGCATTTGGGGACTAGGGGAGACCGGGGAGCTGTTTTTT. This chain connects TRBV6-1 to TRBJ2-2, with 8 positions matching TRBD2. CDR1 is MNHNS, CDR2 SASEGT, per germline. The CDR3 covers 15 residues. Trimming cost V 7 bases and J 5 bases; bases outside gene matches: 9.

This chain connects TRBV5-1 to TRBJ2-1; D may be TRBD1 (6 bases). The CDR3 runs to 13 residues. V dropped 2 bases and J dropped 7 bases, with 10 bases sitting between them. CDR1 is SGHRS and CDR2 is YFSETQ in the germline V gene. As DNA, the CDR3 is TGCGCCAGCAGCTTCTATAGGGGGAATGAGCAGTTCTTC. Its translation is CASSFYRGNEQFF.

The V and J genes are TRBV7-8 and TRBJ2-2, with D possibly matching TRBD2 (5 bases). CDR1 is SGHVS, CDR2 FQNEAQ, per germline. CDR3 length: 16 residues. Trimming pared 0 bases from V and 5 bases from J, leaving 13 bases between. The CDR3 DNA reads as TGTGCCAGCAGCTTAGCGTCGGCACTAGTAACCGGGGAGCTGTTTTTT. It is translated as CASSLASALVTGELFF.

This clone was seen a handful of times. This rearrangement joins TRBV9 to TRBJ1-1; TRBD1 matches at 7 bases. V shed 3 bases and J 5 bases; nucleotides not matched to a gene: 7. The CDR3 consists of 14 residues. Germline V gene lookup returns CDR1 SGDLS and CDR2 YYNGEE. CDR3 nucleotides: TGTGCCAGCAGCGCCAGACAGGGAGGTACTGAAGCTTTCTTT. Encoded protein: CASSARQGGTEAFF.

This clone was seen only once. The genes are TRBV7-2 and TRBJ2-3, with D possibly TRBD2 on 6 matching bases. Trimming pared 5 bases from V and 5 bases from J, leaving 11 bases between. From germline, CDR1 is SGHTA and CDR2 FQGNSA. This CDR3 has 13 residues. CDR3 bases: TGTGCCAGCAGCCCGAGGGGACTAGATACGCAGTATTTT. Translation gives CASSPRGLDTQYF.